The 20 T cell receptor beta chains below come from one sample, sequenced in a study of cytomegalovirus exposure and HLA in healthy donors (dated by TCRdb to the late 2010s). The receptor library was made with the immunoSEQ multiplex PCR assay. The multiplex PCR relied on a mix of 60 forward primers for TCR Vbeta segments and 13 reverse primers for TCR Jbeta segments. Sourced from immuneACCESS, this table was stored by TCRdb with only in-frame sequences that have V and J called. A share of the clones is absent; for the studies checked, an unresolved V gene accounts for under half, and the remainder has no known explanation. The sample table holds about 130,000 clones, of which about 64% were seen once. 2% to 2.5% of the sample belongs to the ten largest clones. The specimen was PBMCs. Receptors were obtained from a woman in her 40s in good health and CMV-seronegative.

This chain joins TRBV15 and TRBJ1-6; the D gene is possibly TRBD1 (6 bases). Deletions cut 4 bases from V and 9 bases from J, with 13 bases between. CDR3 length equals 14 residues. Germline CDR1 is LNHNV and CDR2 is YYDKDF (reference sequence). CDR3 residues: CATSIITQGSPLHF. The CDR3 DNA follows: TGTGCCACCAGCATAATTACACAGGGTTCACCCCTCCACTTT.

V usage is TRBV7-6 and J usage is TRBJ2-3; 8 positions agree with TRBD1. The CDR3 loop spans 15 amino acids. The germline CDR1 and CDR2 sequences are SGHVS and FNYEAQ. V dropped 2 bases and J dropped 4; count of bases not matched to a gene: 5. CDR3 sequence: CASSLQTGGADTQYF. The CDR3 nucleotides are TGTGCCAGCAGCTTACAAACAGGGGGTGCAGATACGCAGTATTTT.

This chain uses TRBV19 with TRBJ1-5; 9 nucleotides agree with TRBD1. CDR3 length: 16 amino acids. Germline values: CDR1 LNHDA, CDR2 SQIVND (reference sequence). Trimming took 6 bases from V and 2 from J; bases not matched to a gene: 8. The CDR3 DNA reads TGTGCCAGTAGGCGTACAGGGGGCGAGGGCAATCAGCCCCAGCATTTT. Its translation is CASRRTGGEGNQPQHF.

The rearrangement joins TRBV30 to TRBJ1-4; TRBD1 is a possible D gene (5 bases). Trimming pared 3 bases from V and 1 base from J, leaving 9 bases between. This CDR3 has 14 amino acids. Germline loops: CDR1 GTSNPN, CDR2 SVGIG (reference sequence). For the CDR3, the DNA is TGTGCCTGGAGCGCCGGGGGAACTAATGAAAAACTGTTTTTT. Its protein product is CAWSAGGTNEKLFF.

This rearrangement joins TRBV11-2 to TRBJ2-5, with 10 bases identical to TRBD2. The CDR3 contains 14 residues. V gave up 5 bases and J gave up 6 bases; unmatched junction bases: 6. CDR1 and CDR2 (germline): SGHAT, FQNNGV. This CDR3 is CASSRAGGPQTQYF. CDR3 DNA: TGTGCCAGCAGCCGAGCGGGGGGGCCACAGACCCAGTACTTC.

The chain employs TRBV25-1 and TRBJ1-2; weak D call: TRBD1 (6 bases). V lost 6 bases to trimming and J lost 1 base, with 9 bases between them. CDR1 is MGHDK and CDR2 is SYGVNS in the germline V gene. The CDR3 has 13 amino acids. Written as DNA, the CDR3 is TGTGCCAGCAGAAAAGGGGGTAACTATGGCTACACCTTC. Translation: CASRKGGNYGYTF.

The CDR3 bases are TGTGCCAGCAGCGAAACAGGGAACTATGGCTACACCTTC. Its translation: CASSETGNYGYTF. The V gene is TRBV6-6, the J gene TRBJ1-2; tentatively, D is TRBD1 (6 bases). Germline V lookup: CDR1 MNHNY, CDR2 SVGAGI (reference sequence). CDR3 length equals 13 residues. V was cut by 6 bases and J by 2 bases, with 10 bases left in between.

In this sample, this clone turned up a few times. V is TRBV6-5 and J is TRBJ1-2; D is uncertain. V lost 0 bases and J 0 bases, leaving 8 bases between the germline ends. Germline V gene data show CDR1 as MNHEY and CDR2 as SVGAGI. CDR3 length equals 15 residues. The DNA for the CDR3 is TGTGCCAGCAGTTACTCCACAGAGACTAACTATGGCTACACCTTC. It translates to CASSYSTETNYGYTF.

This clone appeared a few times. The chain is built from TRBV19 and TRBJ2-1; D is possibly TRBD2 (6 bases). The CDR3 totals 16 residues. CDR1 and CDR2 (germline): LNHDA, SQIVND (reference sequence). Trimming removed 6 bases at V and 1 base at J, with 16 bases between. This chain's CDR3 is CASRRDSLRSYNEQFF. In nucleotides, the CDR3 is TGTGCCAGTAGAAGGGACTCGCTGCGTTCCTACAATGAGCAGTTCTTC.

This clone has only a few counts. The chain employs TRBV9 and TRBJ2-7; 9 nucleotides agree with TRBD1. The V gene's germline CDR1 is SGDLS and CDR2 YYNGEE. This CDR3 region has 15 residues. The trim removed 4 bases at V and 3 bases at J, leaving 8 bases unmatched. The DNA of the CDR3 is TGTGCCAGCAGCCCCGGGACAGGGAATGGCTACGAGCAGTACTTC. It is translated as CASSPGTGNGYEQYF.

V is TRBV4-2 and J is TRBJ2-1; 10 nucleotides line up with TRBD2. Germline trimming cut 4 bases from V and 6 bases from J; bases unmatched to any gene: 6. This CDR3 is 15 amino acids long. Germline values: CDR1 LGHNA, CDR2 YNFKEQ. DNA of the CDR3: TGTGCCAGCAGCCCTCTAGCGGGGGTATCCAATGAGCAGTTCTTC. It codes for CASSPLAGVSNEQFF.

V usage is TRBV19 and J usage is TRBJ1-5, with 9 bases identical to TRBD1. J lost 2 bases, V lost 6 bases, and 17 bases had no gene match. Germline CDR1 LNHDA, CDR2 SQIVND (reference sequence). This CDR3 is built from 19 residues. CDR3: CASRPLPGQGSGGNQPQHF. CDR3 coding DNA: TGTGCCAGTAGGCCCCTCCCGGGACAGGGAAGTGGGGGCAATCAGCCCCAGCATTTT.

This clone was detected once. The rearrangement joins TRBV28 to TRBJ1-2, with D unclear. This CDR3 contains 13 residues. V was pared by 8 bases and J by 4 bases, with 14 bases between. Germline V gene sequence: CDR1 MDHEN, CDR2 SYDVKM. This chain's CDR3 is CASFTPTSYGYTF. The CDR3 nucleotides read TGTGCCAGCTTTACGCCTACCTCCTATGGCTACACCTTC.

This clone was observed a few times. The V gene is TRBV7-2, the J gene TRBJ2-2, with a possible D match to TRBD1 (6 bases). This CDR3 is 16 amino acids long. The germline V and J ends were trimmed by 0 bases and 4 bases, with 12 bases remaining between them. Looked up from germline, CDR1 is SGHTA and CDR2 is FQGNSA. CDR3 region: CASSLARTVITGELFF. For the CDR3, the DNA is TGTGCCAGCAGCTTAGCCCGGACAGTCATCACCGGGGAGCTGTTTTTT.

This chain links TRBV9 with TRBJ1-5; tentatively, D is TRBD1 (5 bases). The CDR3 has 14 residues. Germline lookup yields CDR1 SGDLS and CDR2 YYNGEE. The V gene lost 0 bases and the J gene lost 6 bases, with 10 bases spanning the gap. CDR3 residues: CASSVAGEGQPQHF. The CDR3 DNA reads TGTGCCAGCAGCGTAGCGGGGGAGGGTCAGCCCCAGCATTTT.

In its sample, this clone was seen once. The genes are TRBV5-1 and TRBJ2-4; D is possibly TRBD1 (5 bases). The CDR3 covers 14 residues. In germline, CDR1 is SGHRS, CDR2 YFSETQ. Trimming removed 0 bases from V and 8 bases from J, with 12 bases in between. The CDR3 DNA follows: TGCGCCAGCAGCTTGGTGGTACAGACAGACATTCAGTACTTC. It translates to CASSLVVQTDIQYF.

J is TRBJ1-3 and V is TRBV5-1; TRBD1 matches at 8 bases. The CDR3 spans 16 residues. Looked up from germline, CDR1 is SGHRS and CDR2 is YFSETQ. The V and J ends lost 4 bases and 0 bases, in that order; junction bases with no gene match: 6. The CDR3 coding sequence is TGCGCCAGCAGCGCCGGGACAGGTCCCTCTGGAAACACCATATATTTT. It is translated as CASSAGTGPSGNTIYF.

CDR3 sequence: CASSPTRGVGGPPGSYNEQFF. The CDR3 DNA reads as TGTGCCAGCAGCCCCACCCGAGGTGTCGGGGGGCCCCCCGGCTCCTACAATGAGCAGTTCTTC. The genes are TRBV28 and TRBJ2-1; D is perhaps TRBD2 (7 bases). The CDR3 is 21 amino acids. V was cut by 6 bases and J by 0 bases, with 30 bases left in between. Germline V gene sequence: CDR1 MDHEN, CDR2 SYDVKM.

The chain has TRBV7-7 and TRBJ1-5; 8 positions agree with TRBD1. CDR1 and CDR2 from the germline V gene are SSHAT and FNYEAQ (reference sequence). This CDR3 comprises 18 residues. Trimming at V came to 2 bases and at J to 2 bases, leaving 11 bases not matched to a gene. The CDR3 sequence is CASSLKTGGRRGNQPQHF. In nucleotides, the CDR3 is TGTGCCAGCAGCTTAAAAACAGGGGGTCGGAGAGGCAATCAGCCCCAGCATTTT.

This clone was counted only a few times. The V gene is TRBV18, the J gene TRBJ1-6; TRBD1 matches at 7 bases. V lost 4 bases to trimming and J lost 7 bases; unmatched junction nucleotides: 7. Germline V lookup: CDR1 KGHSH, CDR2 LQKENI. The CDR3 loop spans 15 amino acids. The CDR3 DNA reads as TGTGCCAGCTCACTAGAGCAGGGGGAGAATTCACCCCTCCACTTT. Translated: CASSLEQGENSPLHF.